A selection of T cell receptor beta chains follows, all from one sample in a study of blood T cells in healthy people across ages. TCRdb re-called the 5' RACE reads with MiXCR, one entry per CDR3 protein. Altogether more than 800,000 distinct CDR3 sequences are present, less than 50% being singletons, with the ten largest covering 18%. The sequenced sample consisted of blood. The receptors were gathered from an older woman in good health. The conserved cysteine and the conserved F or W are not part of the CDR3 here. A D gene is named only where the DNA matches it firmly.

d_call v_call cdr3_aa
TRBD1 TRBV11-2 ASSLQTGTGASEQY
TRBD1 TRBV14 ASSPGSGTGVYGYT
- TRBV6-5 ASSYVWGSQETQY
TRBD2 TRBV29-1 SVVLAGAQNIQY
- TRBV11-2 ASSLGGWGSNTEAF
- TRBV5-1 ASSLAAASSYNEQF
- TRBV18 ASSPGEGGTEAF
- TRBV11-2 ASSLEVGLLNEQF
- TRBV7-3 ASSAQPTYEQY
- TRBV7-6 ASSLASIGSTDTQY
TRBD1 TRBV11-2 ASSLIQGARNGGYT
TRBD1 TRBV2 ASLPRTGSSYEQY
TRBD2 TRBV29-1 SVGRRGSDDTQY
TRBD2 TRBV13 ASSLLRTSGTREQY
- TRBV3-1 ASSQDFWTGELF
- TRBV4-2 ASSQDGVREQY
- TRBV10-3 AISDFAASSTRSGTYEQY
- TRBV6-2/TRBV6-3 ASSYPGTQPPGGSYEQY
TRBD1 TRBV10-2 ASRGQGLAKNIQY
- TRBV7-2 ASSLDTNEQF
- TRBV5-1 ASGLGDKNNEQF
TRBD2 TRBV12-3/TRBV12-4 ASRSTAGGYEQY
TRBD1 TRBV4-2 ASSQDGTVGLAGTEAF
- TRBV7-9 AYRPGPAQGGRTIY
- TRBV27 ASSFWRGETQY
TRBD2 TRBV3-1 ASSHIGTGGLAGGGPTDTQY
- TRBV10-3 VIRNLNTEAF
TRBD2 TRBV14 ASSPRREGSYEQY
- TRBV12-5 ASGLGNLGEQF
TRBD1 TRBV29-1 SVVWDRDEQY
- TRBV27 ASSLSRDFYEQY
- TRBV7-9 ASSLRTPGLTSEQF
TRBD2 TRBV10-3 AISEYGRARNEQF
- TRBV27 ASSLSTDYEQY
TRBD2 TRBV12-3/TRBV12-4 ASSDSSGGPYEQY
- TRBV4-1 ASSQVELDNEQF
- TRBV29-1 GVEDPVSSYQPQH
- TRBV27 ASRLSLYEQY
TRBD2 TRBV6-4 ASRPRTSGSSYEQY
TRBD2 TRBV15 ATSRSTGTSQNEQF
TRBD2 TRBV20-1 SAEREARETQY
TRBD1 TRBV19 ASRDTGGTHRTQY